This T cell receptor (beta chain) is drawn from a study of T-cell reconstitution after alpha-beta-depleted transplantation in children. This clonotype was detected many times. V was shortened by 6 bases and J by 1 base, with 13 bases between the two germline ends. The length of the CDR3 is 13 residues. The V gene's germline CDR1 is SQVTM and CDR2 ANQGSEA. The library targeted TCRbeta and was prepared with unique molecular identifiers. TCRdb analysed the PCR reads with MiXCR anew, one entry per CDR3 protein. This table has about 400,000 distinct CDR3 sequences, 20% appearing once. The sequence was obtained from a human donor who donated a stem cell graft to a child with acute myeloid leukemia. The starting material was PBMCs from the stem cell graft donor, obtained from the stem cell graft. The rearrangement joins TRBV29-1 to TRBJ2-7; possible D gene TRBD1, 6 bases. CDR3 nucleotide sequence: TGCAGCGTAGGACAGATAAATTCCTACGAGCAGTACTTC. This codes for CSVGQINSYEQYF.